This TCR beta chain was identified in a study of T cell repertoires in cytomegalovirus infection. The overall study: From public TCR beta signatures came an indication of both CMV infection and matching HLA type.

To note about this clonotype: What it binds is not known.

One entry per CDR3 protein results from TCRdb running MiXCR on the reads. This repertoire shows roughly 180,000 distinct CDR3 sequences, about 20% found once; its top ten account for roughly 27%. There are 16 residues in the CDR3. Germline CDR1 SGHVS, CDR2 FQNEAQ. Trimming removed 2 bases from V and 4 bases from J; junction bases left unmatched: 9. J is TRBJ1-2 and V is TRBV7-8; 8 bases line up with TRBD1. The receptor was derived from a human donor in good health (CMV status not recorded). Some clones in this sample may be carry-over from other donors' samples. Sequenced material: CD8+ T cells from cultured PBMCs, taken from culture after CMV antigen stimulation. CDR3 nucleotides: TGTGCCAGCAGCTTACAGGGGACAGGAGCGTTCTATGGCTACACCTTC. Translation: CASSLQGTGAFYGYTF.